This TCR beta chain was observed in a study of blood T cell repertoires in COVID-19. Across the study: COVID-19 samples collected from the United States, Italy and Spain covered acute and convalescent phases.

The germline V gene encodes CDR1 MNHEY and CDR2 SMNVEV (reference sequence). With 2 bases removed from V and 5 bases from J, the gap between germline ends came to 10 bases. This CDR3 contains 13 residues. TCRdb's copy holds only in-frame clones and misses some; the assay was immunoSEQ multiplex PCR. Here the sample spans about 25,000 clones, more than 65% being singletons. Source material: peripheral blood. The origin of this receptor is a man in his fifties with active or convalescent COVID-19. This rearrangement joins TRBV27 to TRBJ2-7; a possible D gene is TRBD1 (5 bases). Here the CDR3 reads CASSLGPGNEQYF. The CDR3 DNA reads as TGTGCCAGCAGTTTAGGGCCAGGGAACGAGCAGTACTTC.